The 14 T cell receptor beta chains presented below share a single source sample, sequenced in a study of blood T cell repertoires in COVID-19. The repertoire was sequenced with immunoSEQ multiplex PCR; TCRdb's copy has only in-frame clones and lacks some. The table has hundreds of thousands of clones, about 86% seen once. The specimen sequenced was peripheral blood. The receptor source for this set is a woman in her thirties who had recovered from COVID-19.

The chain employs TRBV29-1 and TRBJ1-2; 9 bases are a match to TRBD1. Germline CDR1 reads SQVTM; CDR2 reads ANQGSEA. This CDR3 region has 13 residues. Germline trimming cut 6 bases from V and 10 bases from J; bases unmatched to any gene: 12. The CDR3 nucleotides are TGCAGCGTCGGGACAGGGATATCGGTACACTACACCTTC. This encodes CSVGTGISVHYTF.

The CDR3 nucleotides read TGTGCCAGCACGTCGGGGGATACGCAGTATTTT. Its translation is CASTSGDTQYF. The genes are TRBV25-1 and TRBJ2-3, with TRBD2 as a possible D gene (5 bases). V shed 7 bases and J shed 6 bases, with 8 bases lying between them. Per germline, CDR1 MGHDK and CDR2 SYGVNS. CDR3 size: 11 residues.

This chain joins TRBV6-5 and TRBJ1-2; D is ambiguous. Trimming took 4 bases from V and 5 from J, leaving 5 bases between them. CDR1 is MNHEY, CDR2 SVGAGI, per germline. The CDR3 spans 11 residues. Here the CDR3 reads CASSSLYGYTF. The CDR3 DNA reads TGTGCCAGCAGTTCCCTATATGGCTACACCTTC.

The chain recombines TRBV6-2 or TRBV6-3 with TRBJ1-1; no clear D. This CDR3 contains 12 residues. Germline loops: CDR1 MNHEY, CDR2 SVGEGT. The V gene lost 3 bases and the J gene lost 4 bases, with 6 bases spanning the gap. CDR3 sequence: CASSYSFTEAFF. In DNA form, the CDR3 reads TGTGCCAGCAGTTATAGTTTCACTGAAGCTTTCTTT.

The chain combines TRBV10-3 with TRBJ2-7; TRBD2 is a possible D gene (6 bases). Trimming pared 2 bases from V and 6 bases from J, leaving 20 bases between. Germline CDR1 and CDR2: ENHRY and SYGVKD. CDR3 size: 16 residues. The CDR3 region has the DNA TGTGCCATCAGTGAGACCAGTCTAGCGCATATCTCCGAGCAGTACTTC. Its protein product is CAISETSLAHISEQYF.

The chain combines TRBV2 with TRBJ1-1, with D uncertain. CDR3 length equals 12 residues. V gave up 4 bases and J gave up 6 bases, with 9 bases separating them. Germline CDR1 reads SNHLY; CDR2 reads FYNNEI. The CDR3 sequence: CASSVEFAEAFF. The CDR3 region has the DNA TGTGCCAGCAGTGTAGAGTTCGCTGAAGCTTTCTTT.

The table lists this clone with a count of one. This chain uses TRBV24-1 with TRBJ2-1, with TRBD2 matching over 7 bases. V shed 0 bases and J 6 bases; nucleotides not matched to a gene: 10. Germline lookup yields CDR1 KGHDR and CDR2 SFDVKD. The CDR3 consists of 17 residues. CDR3 sequence (DNA): TGTGCCACCAGTGATTTGCGTAGCGGGCAGATATCCAATGAGCAGTTCTTC. It yields the protein CATSDLRSGQISNEQFF.

This clone was recorded a few times. The gene calls are TRBV18 and TRBJ1-2; D possibly corresponds to TRBD1 (6 bases). The germline gives CDR1 KGHSH, CDR2 LQKENI. The V end was cut by 6 bases, the J end by 4 bases, with 12 bases between. The CDR3 totals 13 residues. The CDR3, as DNA: TGTGCCAGCTCCACAGGGATCGGCTATGGCTACACCTTC. Translating it yields CASSTGIGYGYTF.

The CDR3 bases are TGTGCCAGCAGACGGACAGGGAAAAACATTCAGTACTTC. Amino acids: CASRRTGKNIQYF. V usage is TRBV2 and J usage is TRBJ2-4, with 8 positions matching TRBD1. CDR1 and CDR2 from the germline V gene are SNHLY and FYNNEI. Losses at the gene ends were 6 bases for V and 4 bases for J; bases not matched to a gene: 2. The CDR3 runs to 13 residues.

The chain employs TRBV5-1 and TRBJ2-1; 7 bases are shared with TRBD1. V trimming: 3 bases; J trimming: 0 bases; junction bases outside the gene matches: 3. The germline V gene encodes CDR1 SGHRS and CDR2 YFSETQ. The CDR3 totals 15 residues. The CDR3: CASSSAGGSYNEQFF. CDR3 nucleotide sequence: TGCGCCAGCAGCTCCGCAGGGGGCTCCTACAATGAGCAGTTCTTC.

The chain links TRBV27 to TRBJ1-4; maybe TRBD1 (5 bases). This CDR3 comprises 14 residues. Germline V CDR1 and CDR2: MNHEY, SMNVEV (reference sequence). V lost 3 bases and J 6 bases, leaving 11 bases between the germline ends. The CDR3 region is CASSFRGGDEKLFF. CDR3 sequence (DNA): TGTGCCAGCAGTTTCCGGGGGGGGGATGAAAAACTGTTTTTT.

There are a few counts of this clone. The chain joins TRBV3-1 (or the pseudogene TRBV3-2) to TRBJ2-2; D gene ambiguous. Trimming removed 1 base at V and 6 bases at J, with 18 bases between. Per the germline V gene, CDR1 is LGHDT and CDR2 is YNNKEL (reference sequence). This CDR3 spans 17 amino acids. The CDR3 is CASSQVRSPRPSGELFF. CDR3 nucleotides: TGTGCCAGCAGCCAAGTAAGGAGCCCCCGTCCGTCCGGGGAGCTGTTTTTT.

V gene TRBV7-9 combines with J gene TRBJ2-2, with TRBD1 as a possible D gene (6 bases). V lost 6 bases, J lost 3 bases, and 23 bases lay in between. This CDR3 region has 18 residues. The V gene's germline CDR1 is SEHNR and CDR2 FQNEAQ (reference sequence). The CDR3 nucleotides read TGTGCCAGCAGTTACTACAATTACCGGGACACGGACACCGGGGAGCTGTTTTTT. It encodes CASSYYNYRDTDTGELFF.

This clone was recorded only once. This chain joins TRBV28 and TRBJ1-2; D is ambiguous. Trimming cost V 3 bases and J 8 bases, with 13 bases left between them. Germline CDR1 and CDR2: MDHEN and SYDVKM. CDR3 length: 13 residues. The DNA for the CDR3 is TGTGCCAGCAGTTTGGTTGTAGCAACGGGCTACACCTTC. It encodes CASSLVVATGYTF.